This TCR beta chain originates from a study of technical replicates of blood from a handful of donors. Repertoires were generated with immunoSEQ multiplex PCR, while TCRdb's copy carries only in-frame clones and drops some. The sample lists about 100,000 clones, approximately 96% occurring once. Germline V gene lookup returns CDR1 SNHLY and CDR2 FYNNEI. V gave up 2 bases and J gave up 3 bases; unmatched junction bases: 3. The CDR3 consists of 14 residues. The TCR comes from a human donor in good health. The sample taken for sequencing was T cells isolated from PBMCs. The chain has TRBV2 and TRBJ1-2; 7 bases match TRBD1. Here the CDR3 DNA reads TGTGCCAGCAGTGAACCCAGGGGGGACTATGGCTACACCTTC. Translating gives CASSEPRGDYGYTF. Together with reference TRBV2 and TRBJ1-2, the CDR3 gives the full variable domain: EPEVTQTPSHQVTQMGQEVILRCVPISNHLYFYWYRQILGQKVEFLVSFYNNEISEKSEIFDDQFSVERPDGSNFTLKIRSTKLEDSAMYFCASSEPRGDYGYTFGSGTRLTVV.